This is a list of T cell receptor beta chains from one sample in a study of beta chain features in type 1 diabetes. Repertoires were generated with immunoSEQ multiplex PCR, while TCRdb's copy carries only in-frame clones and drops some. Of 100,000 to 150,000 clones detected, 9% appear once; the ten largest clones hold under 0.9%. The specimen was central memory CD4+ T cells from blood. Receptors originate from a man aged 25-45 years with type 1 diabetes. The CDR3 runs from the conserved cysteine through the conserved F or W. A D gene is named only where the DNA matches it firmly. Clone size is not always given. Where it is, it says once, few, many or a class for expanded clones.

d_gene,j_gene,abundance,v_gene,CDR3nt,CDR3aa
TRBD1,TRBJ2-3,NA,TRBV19,TGTGCCAGTAGTCCACAGGGGGCCTTTGCCGCAGATACGCAGTATTTT,CASSPQGAFAADTQYF
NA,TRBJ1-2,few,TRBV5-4,TGTGCCAGCAGCACACGACAGGACATCTATGGCTACACCTTC,CASSTRQDIYGYTF
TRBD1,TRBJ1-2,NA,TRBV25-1,TGTGCCAGCAGGGGGACAGCCTATGGCTACACCTTC,CASRGTAYGYTF
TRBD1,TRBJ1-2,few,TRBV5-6,TGTGCCAGCAGCCCCTTCGGGGACAGGGTTTTCGGAAACGGCTACACCTTC,CASSPFGDRVFGNGYTF
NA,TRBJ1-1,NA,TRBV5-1,TGCGCCAGCAGCTTGGGTACACAGGGTATGAGCACTGAAGCTTTCTTT,CASSLGTQGMSTEAFF
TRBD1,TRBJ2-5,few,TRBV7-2,TGTGCCAGCAGCTTTCAAGCGACAGGGAGAGGAGAGACCCAGTACTTC,CASSFQATGRGETQYF
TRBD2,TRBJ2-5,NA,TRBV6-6,TGTGCCAGCAGTTCCCGGGGGGGCCAAGAGACCCAGTACTTC,CASSSRGGQETQYF
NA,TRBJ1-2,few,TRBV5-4,TGTGCCAGCAGCATGGACAGCCTCTATGGCTACACCTTC,CASSMDSLYGYTF
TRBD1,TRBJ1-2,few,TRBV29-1,TGCACCGCATTCGACAGGGATTCTGACTATGGCTACACCTTC,CTAFDRDSDYGYTF
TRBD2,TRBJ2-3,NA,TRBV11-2,TGTGCCAGCAGCTCGACTAGCGGGGGTGGCCTTAGCACAGATACGCAGTATTTT,CASSSTSGGGLSTDTQYF
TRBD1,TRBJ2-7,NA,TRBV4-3,TGCGCCAGCAACCAGAAACAGGGGGCCTACGAGCAGTACTTC,CASNQKQGAYEQYF
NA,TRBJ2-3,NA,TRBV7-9,TGTGCCAGCAGCAAAGGGAGGAGCACAGATACGCAGTATTTT,CASSKGRSTDTQYF
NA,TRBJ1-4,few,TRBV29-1,TGCAGCGTCACGGGGGTCGCTAATGAAAAACTGTTTTTT,CSVTGVANEKLFF
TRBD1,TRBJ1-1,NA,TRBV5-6,TGTGCCAGCAGCTTCTTGGGACAGGAGAAAGCTTTCTTT,CASSFLGQEKAFF
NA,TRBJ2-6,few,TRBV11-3,TGTGCCAGCAGCCCGACAGCCCATGGGGCCAACGTCCTGACTTTC,CASSPTAHGANVLTF
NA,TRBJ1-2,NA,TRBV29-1,TGCAGCGTGGCGCAGGGGAACTATGGCTACACCTTC,CSVAQGNYGYTF
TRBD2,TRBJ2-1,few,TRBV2,TGTGCCAGCAATGATGCGGGGGGGCCGAATGAGCAGTTCTTC,CASNDAGGPNEQFF
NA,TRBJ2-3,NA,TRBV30,TGTGCCTGGAATCCATCTAGCGTCGGCACAGATACGCAGTATTTT,CAWNPSSVGTDTQYF
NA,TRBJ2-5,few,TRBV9,TGTGCCAGCAGCGCTTTGACTAGTTCCGAGACCCAGTACTTC,CASSALTSSETQYF
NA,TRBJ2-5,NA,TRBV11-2,TGTGCCAGCACCTCGAGGTGGCAGTACCAAGAGACCCAGTACTTC,CASTSRWQYQETQYF
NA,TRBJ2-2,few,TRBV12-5,TGTGCTAGTGGTTCCGTAAACACCGGGGAGCTGTTTTTT,CASGSVNTGELFF
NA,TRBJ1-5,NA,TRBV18,TGTGCCAGCTCACCCAGGTCCGGTCAACAGGGTCAGCCCCAGCATTTT,CASSPRSGQQGQPQHF
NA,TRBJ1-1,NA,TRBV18,TGTGCCAGCTCACCTCGCTTGGAGGTCAACACTGAAGCTTTCTTT,CASSPRLEVNTEAFF
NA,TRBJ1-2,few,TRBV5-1,TGCGCCAGCAGCTCTCAGGCTAACTATGGCTACACCTTC,CASSSQANYGYTF
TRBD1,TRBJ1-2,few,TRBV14,TGTGCCAGCAGCCCGACAGGGGTTGGCTACACCTTC,CASSPTGVGYTF
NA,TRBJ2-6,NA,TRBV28,TGTGCCAGCAGTTTGGTGGAGGCTGGGGCCAACGTCCTGACTTTC,CASSLVEAGANVLTF
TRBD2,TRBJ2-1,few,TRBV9,TGTGCCAGCAGCGTAGGGTTTAGCGGGGGAACGTACAATGAGCAGTTCTTC,CASSVGFSGGTYNEQFF
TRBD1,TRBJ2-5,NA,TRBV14,TGTGCCAGCAGTGCAAGCTCCTGGACAGGGAGGGAGACCCAGTACTTC,CASSASSWTGRETQYF
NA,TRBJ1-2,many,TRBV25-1,TGTGCCAGCCGAAGGGAGGACGGAAACTATGGCTACACCTTC,CASRREDGNYGYTF
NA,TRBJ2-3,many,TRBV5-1,TGCGCCAGCAGGCGGGGAGCCACAGATACGCAGTATTTT,CASRRGATDTQYF
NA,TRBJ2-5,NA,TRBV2,TGTGCCAGCAGTGTGGACAGCCAAGAGACCCAGTACTTC,CASSVDSQETQYF
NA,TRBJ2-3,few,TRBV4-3,TGCGCCAGCAGCCGGGGGCTAGCGGATCCCACGAGGACAGATACGCAGTATTTT,CASSRGLADPTRTDTQYF
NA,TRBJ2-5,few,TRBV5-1,TGCGCCAGCAGCGAGGATCCTTCCGAGACCCAGTACTTC,CASSEDPSETQYF
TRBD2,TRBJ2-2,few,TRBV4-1,TGCGCCAGCAGCCGCCGGGGGGCCGGGGAGCTGTTTTTT,CASSRRGAGELFF
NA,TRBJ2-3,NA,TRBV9,TGTGCCAGCAGCGTTCTCTCAGGGATCGAGAATACGCAGTATTTT,CASSVLSGIENTQYF
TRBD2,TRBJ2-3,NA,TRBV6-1,TGTGCCAGCAGGAGATTGGGGGGGACCACAGATACGCAGTATTTT,CASRRLGGTTDTQYF
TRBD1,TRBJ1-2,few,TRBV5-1,TGCGCCAGCAGCCCGGGACAGGGGGCCAATGGCTACACCTTC,CASSPGQGANGYTF
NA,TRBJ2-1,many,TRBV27,TGTGCCAGCAGTTGGGACAAGGCCTACAATGAGCAGTTCTTC,CASSWDKAYNEQFF
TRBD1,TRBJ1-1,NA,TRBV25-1,TGTGCCAGCAGTGACCAGGACAGGGTGAACACTGAAGCTTTCTTT,CASSDQDRVNTEAFF
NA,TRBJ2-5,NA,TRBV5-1,TGCGCCAGCAGCTTGGCTGGGGCAAAGCAAGAGACCCAGTACTTC,CASSLAGAKQETQYF
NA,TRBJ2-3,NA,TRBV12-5,TGTGCTGCCTCGGGGGAAACAGATACGCAGTATTTT,CAASGETDTQYF
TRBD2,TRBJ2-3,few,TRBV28,TGTGCCAGCAGTTCGACCGGGACTAGTGAAGATACGCAGTATTTT,CASSSTGTSEDTQYF
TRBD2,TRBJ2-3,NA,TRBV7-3,TGTGCCAGCAGGCCGGGACTAGCGGGGGGGCGAGGCACAGATACGCAGTATTTT,CASRPGLAGGRGTDTQYF
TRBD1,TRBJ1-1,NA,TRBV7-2,TGTGCCAGCAGCCTTCGACAGGGACAGATGAACACTGAAGCTTTCTTT,CASSLRQGQMNTEAFF
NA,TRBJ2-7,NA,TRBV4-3,TGCGCCAGCAGCCAAGAAGAGGCAGGTCGGGGCTACGAGCAGTACTTC,CASSQEEAGRGYEQYF
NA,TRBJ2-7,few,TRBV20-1,TGCAGTGCTAACAGCAACTACGAGCAGTACTTC,CSANSNYEQYF
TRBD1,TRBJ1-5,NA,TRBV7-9,TGTGCCAGCAGCTCGACAGGGTGGCAGCCCCAGCATTTT,CASSSTGWQPQHF
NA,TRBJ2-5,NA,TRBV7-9,TGTGCCAGCAGCAGCTACAGGGACGAGGAGACCCAGTACTTC,CASSSYRDEETQYF
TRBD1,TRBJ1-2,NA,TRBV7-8,TGTGCCAGCAGGAAGGACAGGGTGGTTGGTGGCTACACCTTC,CASRKDRVVGGYTF
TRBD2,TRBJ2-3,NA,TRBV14,TGTGCCAGCAGCCCCGGACTAGTTCGGGCAGATACGCAGTATTTT,CASSPGLVRADTQYF